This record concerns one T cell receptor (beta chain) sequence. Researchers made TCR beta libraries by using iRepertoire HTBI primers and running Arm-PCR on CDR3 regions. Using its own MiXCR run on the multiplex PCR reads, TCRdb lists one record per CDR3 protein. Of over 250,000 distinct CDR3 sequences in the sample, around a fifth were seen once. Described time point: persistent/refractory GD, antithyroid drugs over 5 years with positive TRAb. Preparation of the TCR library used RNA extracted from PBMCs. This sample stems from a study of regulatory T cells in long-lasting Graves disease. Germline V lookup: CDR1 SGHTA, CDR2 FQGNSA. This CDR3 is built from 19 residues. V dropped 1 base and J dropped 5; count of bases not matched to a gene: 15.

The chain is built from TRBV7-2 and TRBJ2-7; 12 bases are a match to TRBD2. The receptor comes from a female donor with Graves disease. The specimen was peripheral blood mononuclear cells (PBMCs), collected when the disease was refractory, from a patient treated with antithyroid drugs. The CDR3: CASSLDPNSLAGGSDEQYF. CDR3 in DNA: TGTGCCAGCAGCTTAGACCCAAATAGTCTAGCGGGAGGGTCCGACGAGCAGTACTTC. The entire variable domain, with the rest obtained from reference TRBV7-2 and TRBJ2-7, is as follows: GAGVSQSPSNKVTEKGKDVELRCDPISGHTALYWYRQSLGQGLEFLIYFQGNSAPDKSGLPSDRFSAERTGGSVSTLTIQRTQQEDSAVYLCASSLDPNSLAGGSDEQYFGPGTRLTVT.